The rows below give T cell receptor beta chains drawn from one sample of a study of T cells in Graves' hyperthyroidism and ophthalmopathy. TCRdb re-called the multiplex PCR reads with MiXCR, one entry per CDR3 protein. Of fewer than 650,000 distinct CDR3 sequences listed, around 14% were seen once; the top ten hold more than 5%. The sequencing sample was made of blood. The receptors come from a woman aged 25 to 39 with Graves' hyperthyroidism that later progressed to Graves' ophthalmopathy. CDR3s include the opening cysteine and the closing phenylalanine or tryptophan. Each record gives: D gene, clone size, V gene, J gene, CDR3 protein, CDR3 DNA. D genes are given only for firm matches. Clone size appears in some rows only: once, few, many, or a class for an expanded clone.

d_call: TRBD1
clone_size: once
v_call: TRBV6-9
j_call: TRBJ1-1
cdr3_aa: CASSYGQGVNTEAFF
cdr3_nt: TGTGCCAGCAGTTATGGGCAGGGGGTGAACACTGAAGCTTTCTTT

d_call: TRBD2
clone_size: many
v_call: TRBV9
j_call: TRBJ2-2
cdr3_aa: CASSGEGLAGGVDGELFF
cdr3_nt: TGTGCCAGCAGCGGAGAGGGACTAGCGGGAGGCGTTGACGGGGAGCTGTTTTTT

d_call: .
clone_size: .
v_call: TRBV19
j_call: TRBJ2-7
cdr3_aa: CATGYNRGPYEQYF
cdr3_nt: TGTGCCACGGGTTACAACAGAGGGCCCTACGAGCAGTACTTC

d_call: .
clone_size: .
v_call: TRBV20-1
j_call: TRBJ2-3
cdr3_aa: CSAQQGPGTDTQYF
cdr3_nt: TGCAGTGCTCAACAGGGCCCCGGGACAGATACGCAGTATTTT

d_call: TRBD2
clone_size: many
v_call: TRBV28
j_call: TRBJ2-7
cdr3_aa: CASSQTSGVYEQYF
cdr3_nt: TGTGCCAGCAGTCAGACTAGCGGGGTTTACGAGCAGTACTTC

d_call: TRBD2
clone_size: .
v_call: TRBV3-1
j_call: TRBJ2-1
cdr3_aa: CASRSGAGVDNEQFF
cdr3_nt: TGTGCCAGTCGGAGCGGGGCGGGAGTAGACAATGAGCAGTTCTTC

d_call: TRBD2
clone_size: .
v_call: TRBV20-1
j_call: TRBJ2-7
cdr3_aa: CSARDRLAGSSYEQYF
cdr3_nt: TGCAGTGCTAGAGATCGACTAGCGGGTAGCTCCTACGAGCAGTACTTC

d_call: .
clone_size: many
v_call: TRBV24-1
j_call: TRBJ2-7
cdr3_aa: CATSDLSGDEQYF
cdr3_nt: TGTGCCACCAGTGATTTGAGCGGAGACGAGCAGTACTTC

d_call: TRBD1
clone_size: many
v_call: TRBV2
j_call: TRBJ2-1
cdr3_aa: CASRGDRVNNEQFF
cdr3_nt: TGTGCCAGCCGGGGGGACAGGGTTAACAATGAGCAGTTCTTC

d_call: .
clone_size: few
v_call: TRBV5-1
j_call: TRBJ1-4
cdr3_aa: CASSLGGDYNEKLFF
cdr3_nt: TGCGCCAGCAGCTTGGGAGGGGATTATAATGAAAAACTGTTTTTT

d_call: .
clone_size: many
v_call: TRBV2
j_call: TRBJ2-3
cdr3_aa: CASNKEPGPTDTQYF
cdr3_nt: TGTGCCAGCAACAAAGAACCGGGGCCCACAGATACGCAGTATTTT

d_call: .
clone_size: many
v_call: TRBV11-2
j_call: TRBJ2-1
cdr3_aa: CASSPLAGSFYNEQFF
cdr3_nt: TGTGCCAGCAGCCCTCTTGCGGGCTCCTTTTACAATGAGCAGTTCTTC

d_call: TRBD1
clone_size: many
v_call: TRBV11-3
j_call: TRBJ1-1
cdr3_aa: CASSPGGQPNTEAFF
cdr3_nt: TGTGCCAGCAGCCCAGGGGGACAGCCGAACACTGAAGCTTTCTTT

d_call: .
clone_size: many
v_call: TRBV6-1
j_call: TRBJ2-7
cdr3_aa: CASRRGFGGANEQYF
cdr3_nt: TGTGCCAGCAGGAGGGGTTTCGGGGGTGCCAACGAGCAGTACTTC

d_call: TRBD2
clone_size: .
v_call: TRBV6-9
j_call: TRBJ2-7
cdr3_aa: CASSYAGGIYYEQYF
cdr3_nt: TGTGCCAGCAGTTATGCGGGGGGGATCTACTACGAGCAGTACTTC

d_call: TRBD1
clone_size: many
v_call: TRBV2
j_call: TRBJ1-1
cdr3_aa: CASSEGGTGLNTEAFF
cdr3_nt: TGTGCCAGCAGTGAAGGGGGGACAGGGTTGAACACTGAAGCTTTCTTT

d_call: .
clone_size: many
v_call: TRBV29-1
j_call: TRBJ1-4
cdr3_aa: CSAGRGANEKLFF
cdr3_nt: TGCAGCGCCGGGCGAGGGGCTAATGAAAAACTGTTTTTT

d_call: .
clone_size: .
v_call: TRBV20-1
j_call: TRBJ2-3
cdr3_aa: CSACVAGTTDTQYF
cdr3_nt: TGCAGTGCTTGCGTCGCGGGAACGACAGATACGCAGTATTTT

d_call: .
clone_size: .
v_call: TRBV10-3
j_call: TRBJ2-7
cdr3_aa: CAISGQTYEQYF
cdr3_nt: TGTGCCATCAGTGGACAGACCTACGAGCAGTACTTC

d_call: TRBD1
clone_size: many
v_call: TRBV12-3/TRBV12-4
j_call: TRBJ2-7
cdr3_aa: CASSFPSRRGSYEQYF
cdr3_nt: TGTGCCAGCAGTTTCCCCTCGCGCAGGGGGAGCTACGAGCAGTACTTC

d_call: .
clone_size: many
v_call: TRBV2
j_call: TRBJ2-3
cdr3_aa: CASRDSATDTQYF
cdr3_nt: TGTGCCAGCAGGGACAGTGCCACAGATACGCAGTATTTT

d_call: .
clone_size: many
v_call: TRBV2
j_call: TRBJ2-7
cdr3_aa: CASSADTVGSYEQYF
cdr3_nt: TGTGCCAGCAGTGCCGACACGGTCGGCTCCTACGAGCAGTACTTC

d_call: TRBD1
clone_size: .
v_call: TRBV11-3
j_call: TRBJ2-1
cdr3_aa: CASSLSSGQPYNEQFF
cdr3_nt: TGTGCCAGCAGCTTATCGTCGGGACAGCCCTACAATGAGCAGTTCTTC

d_call: TRBD2
clone_size: many
v_call: TRBV9
j_call: TRBJ2-5
cdr3_aa: CASSPTGLADTGTQYF
cdr3_nt: TGTGCCAGCAGCCCGACGGGACTAGCGGATACAGGGACCCAGTACTTC

d_call: .
clone_size: .
v_call: TRBV7-9
j_call: TRBJ1-1
cdr3_aa: CASRATHEAFF
cdr3_nt: TGTGCCAGCAGAGCCACACACGAAGCTTTCTTT

d_call: TRBD1
clone_size: many
v_call: TRBV18
j_call: TRBJ2-7
cdr3_aa: CASSPAGTADTYEQYF
cdr3_nt: TGTGCCAGCTCACCTGCCGGGACAGCGGACACCTACGAGCAGTACTTC

d_call: TRBD1
clone_size: many
v_call: TRBV14
j_call: TRBJ2-7
cdr3_aa: CASSQVPGQGYEQYF
cdr3_nt: TGTGCCAGCAGCCAAGTTCCCGGACAGGGTTACGAGCAGTACTTC

d_call: .
clone_size: many
v_call: TRBV30
j_call: TRBJ2-3
cdr3_aa: CAWRGASTDTQYF
cdr3_nt: TGTGCCTGGAGGGGGGCTAGCACAGATACGCAGTATTTT

d_call: .
clone_size: many
v_call: TRBV11-2
j_call: TRBJ2-1
cdr3_aa: CASSLYQGTISYNEQFF
cdr3_nt: TGTGCCAGCAGCTTATATCAGGGTACGATCTCCTACAATGAGCAGTTCTTC

d_call: .
clone_size: .
v_call: TRBV18
j_call: TRBJ1-1
cdr3_aa: CASSLDSRNTEAFF
cdr3_nt: TGTGCCAGCTCATTAGACAGCAGGAACACTGAAGCTTTCTTT

d_call: .
clone_size: many
v_call: TRBV5-8
j_call: TRBJ2-5
cdr3_aa: CASSLVGRTQYF
cdr3_nt: TGTGCCAGCAGCTTGGTAGGCCGGACCCAGTACTTC

d_call: TRBD1
clone_size: many
v_call: TRBV12-3/TRBV12-4
j_call: TRBJ2-7
cdr3_aa: CASSLTGAAREYEQYF
cdr3_nt: TGTGCCAGCAGTTTGACAGGGGCGGCCAGAGAGTACGAGCAGTACTTC

d_call: TRBD1
clone_size: .
v_call: TRBV7-9
j_call: TRBJ2-7
cdr3_aa: CASSLMDRGLHEQYF
cdr3_nt: TGTGCCAGCAGCTTAATGGACAGGGGGCTCCACGAGCAGTACTTC

d_call: .
clone_size: .
v_call: TRBV4-3
j_call: TRBJ2-7
cdr3_aa: CASSQDRDDYEQYF
cdr3_nt: TGCGCCAGCAGCCAAGACCGGGACGACTACGAGCAGTACTTC

d_call: TRBD2
clone_size: .
v_call: TRBV3-1
j_call: TRBJ2-5
cdr3_aa: CASSPTSGRGQETQYF
cdr3_nt: TGTGCCAGCAGCCCGACGTCCGGGAGGGGACAAGAGACCCAGTACTTC

d_call: .
clone_size: .
v_call: TRBV11-2
j_call: TRBJ2-5
cdr3_aa: CASSSQGLQETQYF
cdr3_nt: TGTGCCAGCAGCTCACAGGGCCTCCAAGAGACCCAGTACTTC

d_call: TRBD2
clone_size: .
v_call: TRBV20-1
j_call: TRBJ2-1
cdr3_aa: CSAIGTSGFNEQFF
cdr3_nt: TGCAGTGCTATCGGGACTAGCGGTTTCAATGAGCAGTTCTTC

d_call: TRBD2
clone_size: .
v_call: TRBV3-1
j_call: TRBJ2-1
cdr3_aa: CASSTLAGGVSNEQFF
cdr3_nt: TGTGCCAGCAGCACCCTAGCGGGAGGGGTGAGTAATGAGCAGTTCTTC

d_call: .
clone_size: many
v_call: TRBV27
j_call: TRBJ2-5
cdr3_aa: CASSVLGSETQYF
cdr3_nt: TGTGCCAGCAGCGTGCTTGGTTCGGAGACCCAGTACTTC

d_call: .
clone_size: many
v_call: TRBV27
j_call: TRBJ2-2
cdr3_aa: CASSFGTATNTGELFF
cdr3_nt: TGTGCCAGCAGCTTCGGGACGGCCACGAACACCGGGGAGCTGTTTTTT

d_call: TRBD1
clone_size: many
v_call: TRBV30
j_call: TRBJ1-4
cdr3_aa: CAWSSRQGTSNEKLFF
cdr3_nt: TGTGCCTGGAGTTCCAGACAGGGGACCTCTAATGAAAAACTGTTTTTT